These 5 T cell receptor beta chains were all obtained from the same sample, sequenced in a study of cytomegalovirus exposure and HLA in healthy donors. PCR primers comprised 60 Vbeta and 13 Jbeta primers. Method: immunoSEQ multiplex PCR; TCRdb's copy keeps in-frame clones and lacks some. The sample lists 150,000 to 200,000 clones, 70% to 80% occurring once. The sample taken for sequencing was PBMCs. The receptor source for this set is a male donor in good health and CMV-seropositive.

The rearrangement joins TRBV5-1 to TRBJ1-2, with 7 nucleotides matching TRBD1. The V segment lost 1 base and the J segment 4 bases; nucleotides outside the gene matches: 4. The V gene's germline CDR1 is SGHRS and CDR2 YFSETQ. The CDR3 spans 14 residues. This chain's CDR3 is CASSLRGPGYGYTF. The CDR3 region has the DNA TGCGCCAGCAGCTTGAGGGGGCCCGGCTATGGCTACACCTTC.

V and J are TRBV19 and TRBJ1-5; a possible D gene is TRBD1 (6 bases). Germline CDR1 LNHDA, CDR2 SQIVND (reference sequence). This CDR3 has 15 residues. The V end was cut by 0 bases, the J end by 5 bases, with 11 bases between. CDR3 residues: CASSIDHREDQPQHF. In nucleotides, the CDR3 is TGTGCCAGTAGTATAGACCACAGGGAAGATCAGCCCCAGCATTTT. The full variable domain, completed using reference TRBV19 and TRBJ1-5, is DGGITQSPKYLFRKEGQNVTLSCEQNLNHDAMYWYRQDPGQGLRLIYYSQIVNDFQKGDIAEGYSVSREKKESFPLTVTSAQKNPTAFYLCASSIDHREDQPQHFGDGTRLSIL.

This clone was counted a few times. The V call is TRBV5-4, the J call TRBJ2-4, with TRBD2 matching over 9 bases. This CDR3 spans 16 amino acids. V shed 4 bases and J 2 bases; nucleotides not matched to a gene: 7. Germline V gives CDR1 SGHNT, CDR2 YYREEE (reference sequence). This chain's CDR3 is CASSPRAGGSKNIQYF. CDR3 nucleotides: TGTGCCAGCAGCCCTAGAGCGGGGGGCTCCAAAAACATTCAGTACTTC.

The gene calls are TRBV9 and TRBJ1-2; the match to TRBD1 covers 9 bases. The CDR3 is made up of 16 amino acids. The V gene's germline CDR1 is SGDLS and CDR2 YYNGEE. Trimming took 2 bases from V and 4 from J; bases not matched to a gene: 9. CDR3: CASSVGGDRAIYGYTF. Written as DNA, the CDR3 is TGTGCCAGCAGCGTGGGGGGGGACAGGGCTATCTATGGCTACACCTTC.

The genes are TRBV27 and TRBJ2-7, with D perhaps matching TRBD2 (5 bases). CDR3 length: 13 residues. V was pared by 5 bases and J by 2 bases, with 10 bases between. CDR1 is MNHEY and CDR2 is SMNVEV in the germline V gene (reference sequence). CDR3 nucleotide sequence: TGTGCCAGCAGTAGAGGGATCGCCTACGAGCAGTACTTC. Translation: CASSRGIAYEQYF.